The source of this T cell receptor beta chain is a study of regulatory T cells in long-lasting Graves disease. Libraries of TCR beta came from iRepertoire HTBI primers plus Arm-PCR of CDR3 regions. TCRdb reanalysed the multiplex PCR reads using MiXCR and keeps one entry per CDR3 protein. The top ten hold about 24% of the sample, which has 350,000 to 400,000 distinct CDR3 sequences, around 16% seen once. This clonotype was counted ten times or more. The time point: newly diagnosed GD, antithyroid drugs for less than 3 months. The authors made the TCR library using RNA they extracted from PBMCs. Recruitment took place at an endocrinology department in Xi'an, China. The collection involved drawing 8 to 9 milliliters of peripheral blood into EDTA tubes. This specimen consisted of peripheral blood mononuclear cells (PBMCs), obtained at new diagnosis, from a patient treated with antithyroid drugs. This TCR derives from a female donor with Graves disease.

The CDR3 loop is CASSFLAGGYTYNEQFF. DNA for the CDR3: TGTGCCAGCAGTTTCTTGGCGGGGGGGTATACGTACAATGAGCAGTTCTTC. The chain carries TRBV12-3 or TRBV12-4 and TRBJ2-1, with 9 bases identical to TRBD2. The CDR3 runs 17 residues. Trimming at V came to 3 bases and at J to 4 bases, leaving 10 bases not matched to a gene.